The T cell receptor beta chain under discussion was sequenced for a study of T-cell reconstitution after alpha-beta-depleted transplantation in children. The library targeted TCRbeta and was prepared with unique molecular identifiers. MiXCR was run by TCRdb on the PCR reads, yielding one entry per CDR3 protein. The sample has around 87,000 distinct CDR3 sequences; roughly 8.3% are singletons. The CDR3 consists of 14 residues. V was trimmed by 3 bases and J by 1 base, leaving 9 bases between them. Germline CDR1 is MNHEY and CDR2 is SMNVEV (reference sequence). This chain connects TRBV27 to TRBJ1-1; no reliable D call. The specimen was PBMCs from the stem cell graft donor, collected from the stem cell graft. The sequence derives from a human donor who donated a stem cell graft to a child with congenital amegakaryocytic thrombocytopenia. CDR3 loop: CASSFKAGNTEAFF. CDR3 DNA: TGTGCCAGCAGTTTCAAGGCAGGGAACACTGAAGCTTTCTTT.